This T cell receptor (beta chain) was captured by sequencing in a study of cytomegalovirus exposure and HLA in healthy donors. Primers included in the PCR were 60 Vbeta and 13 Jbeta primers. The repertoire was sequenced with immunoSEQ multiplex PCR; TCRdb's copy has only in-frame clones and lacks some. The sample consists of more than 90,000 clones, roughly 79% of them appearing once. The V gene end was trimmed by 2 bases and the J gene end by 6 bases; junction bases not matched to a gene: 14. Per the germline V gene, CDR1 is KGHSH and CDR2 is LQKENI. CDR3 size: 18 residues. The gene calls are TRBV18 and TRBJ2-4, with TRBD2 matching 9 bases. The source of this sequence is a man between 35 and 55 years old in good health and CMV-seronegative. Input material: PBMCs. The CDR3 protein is CASSPGGNSGSSLNIQYF. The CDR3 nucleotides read TGTGCCAGCTCACCAGGGGGTAATAGCGGGAGTTCTTTAAACATTCAGTACTTC.